The next 11 T cell receptor beta chains were all read from a single sample in a study of T cells in Graves' hyperthyroidism and ophthalmopathy. TCR beta CDR3 regions were amplified from RNA transcripts. The primer set for the first-round RT-PCR of the TCR CDR3 was HTBI. TCRdb re-analysed the multiplex PCR reads in MiXCR, keeping a single row per CDR3 protein. The sample records fewer than 750,000 distinct CDR3 sequences, roughly 46% being singletons. The specimen was peripheral blood or thyroid tissue (not recorded which). Source of these receptors: a woman under 30 with Graves' hyperthyroidism.

This chain uses TRBV7-9 with TRBJ2-7, with 15 bases aligning to TRBD2. The DNA end lines up better with TRBJ2-1; the J call may be wrong. The germline CDR1 and CDR2 sequences are SEHNR and FQNEAQ (reference sequence). The CDR3 is 16 amino acids. CDR3 DNA: TGTGCCAGCAGCTCCGGACTAGCGGGAGGGTATGCGGAGCAGTTCTTC. It is translated as CASSSGLAGGYAEQFF.

This rearrangement joins TRBV7-2 to TRBJ1-2; 11 bases are a match to TRBD1. This CDR3 region has 16 residues. With 4 bases clipped from V and 7 bases from J, the junction kept 11 bases outside the gene matches. The V gene's germline CDR1 is SGHTA and CDR2 FQGNSA. The CDR3 sequence: CASSSIPGQGGGGYTF. The CDR3 DNA reads TGTGCCAGCAGCTCAATACCGGGACAGGGGGGTGGTGGCTACACCTTC.

On this clonotype: No conserved phenylalanine or tryptophan ends this CDR3, so it is likely a read error. The chain employs TRBV5-8 and TRBJ2-7, with D maybe TRBD1 (6 bases). This CDR3 spans 16 amino acids. Between the trimmed V and J ends, which lost 2 bases and 0 bases, there was a span of 15 bases. In germline, CDR1 is SGHTS, CDR2 YDEGEE. CDR3 nucleotide sequence: TGTGCCAGCAGCTTAGGGGGACAACTCACCTCCTACGAGCAGTACCTC. Protein sequence: CASSLGGQLTSYEQYL.

This clonotype showed up just once. It may be a read error: a sequence one base away is much more abundant. The chain combines TRBV4-1 with TRBJ1-2; 7 bases map to TRBD1. The CDR3 totals 15 residues. CDR1 MGHRA and CDR2 YSYEKL come from the germline V gene. The CDR3 DNA reads as TGCGCCAGCAGCCAGTTCCTTTGGGACCGGACAGGCTACGCCTTC. Translation gives CASSQFLWDRTGYAF.

In its sample, this clonotype was seen once. The V gene is TRBV20-1, the J gene TRBJ2-3; D unresolved. CDR1 is DFQATT and CDR2 is SNEGSKA in the germline V gene (reference sequence). This CDR3 has 16 amino acids. Trimming stripped 5 bases from V and 1 base from J, with 19 bases between. CDR3 nucleotide sequence: TGCAGTGCTGCCGTTCCAGTCCAGCGACGCACAGATACGCAGTATTTT. Translation: CSAAVPVQRRTDTQYF.

This clonotype was seen repeatedly, ten times or more. The J gene is TRBJ1-5, the V gene TRBV7-3; 10 nucleotides match TRBD1. CDR1 SGHTA and CDR2 FQGTGA come from the germline V gene. The CDR3 sequence is 15 residues long. V shed 9 bases, J shed 4 bases, and the junction held 9 bases outside the gene matches. The CDR3 nucleotides are TGTGCCAGTTCCTTAAGACAGGGGGCAAATCAGCCCCAGCATTTT. Its translation is CASSLRQGANQPQHF.

Concerning this clonotype: The junction departs from the called germline gene at one end, perhaps through a read error. The chain uses TRBV5-4 and TRBJ2-6; 15 nucleotides agree with TRBD2. The CDR3 has 20 amino acids. Germline V gene data show CDR1 as SGHNT and CDR2 as YYREEE (reference sequence). The CDR3 DNA reads as TGTGCCAGCAGCTTAACTGGACTAGCGGGAGGGATTGCTGGGGCCAACATCCTGACTTTC. Translating it yields CASSLTGLAGGIAGANILTF.

This clonotype has at least ten counts. This sequence joins TRBV2 and TRBJ2-7, with 10 bases identical to TRBD2. With 9 bases clipped from V and 1 base from J, the junction kept 6 bases outside the gene matches. CDR1 and CDR2 (germline): SNHLY, FYNNEI. The CDR3 spans 14 residues. The CDR3 sequence is CASGLAELSYEQYF. For the CDR3, the DNA is TGTGCCAGTGGACTAGCGGAACTTTCCTACGAGCAGTACTTC.

The chain has TRBV29-1 and TRBJ2-1, with D unclear. The J call may be in error: the DNA end matches TRBJ2-7 better. The CDR3 consists of 15 residues. The germline gives CDR1 SQVTM, CDR2 ANQGSEA. CDR3 loop: CSVGPPSSSYNEQYF. The CDR3 DNA reads as TGCAGCGTTGGTCCGCCGTCGAGCTCCTACAATGAGCAGTACTTC.

This clonotype was picked up one time. V and J are TRBV24-1 and TRBJ1-1, with 9 bases fitting TRBD1. The CDR3 has 16 amino acids. The ends lost 3 bases at V and 5 bases at J; junction bases unmatched: 9. Germline V gene lookup returns CDR1 KGHDR and CDR2 SFDVKD. CDR3 amino acids: CATSDRGGTGWTEAFF. The CDR3 DNA is TGTGCCACCAGTGATCGGGGAGGGACAGGGTGGACTGAAGCTTTCTTT.

Comments on this clonotype: The junction differs from germline at one of its ends, possibly a read error. This chain links TRBV2 with TRBJ1-1; the D gene is possibly TRBD1 (5 bases). The germline V gene has CDR1 SNHLY and CDR2 FYNNEI. The CDR3 is 14 residues long. CDR3 amino acids: CASSGGALNIEAFF. In nucleotides, the CDR3 is TGTGCCAGCAGTGGCGGGGCCTTGAACATTGAAGCCTTCTTT.